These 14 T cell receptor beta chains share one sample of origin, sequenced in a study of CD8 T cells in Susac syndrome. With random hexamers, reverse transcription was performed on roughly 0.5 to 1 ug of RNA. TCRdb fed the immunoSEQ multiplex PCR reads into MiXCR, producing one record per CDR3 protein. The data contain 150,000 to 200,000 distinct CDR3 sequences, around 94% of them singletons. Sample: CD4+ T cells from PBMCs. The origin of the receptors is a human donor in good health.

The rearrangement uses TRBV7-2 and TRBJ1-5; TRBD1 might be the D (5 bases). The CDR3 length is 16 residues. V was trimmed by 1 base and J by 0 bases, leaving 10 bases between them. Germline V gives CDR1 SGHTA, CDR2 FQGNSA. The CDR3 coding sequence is TGTGCCAGCAGCTTAGGGGGGGACCCTAGCAATCAGCCCCAGCATTTT. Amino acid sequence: CASSLGGDPSNQPQHF.

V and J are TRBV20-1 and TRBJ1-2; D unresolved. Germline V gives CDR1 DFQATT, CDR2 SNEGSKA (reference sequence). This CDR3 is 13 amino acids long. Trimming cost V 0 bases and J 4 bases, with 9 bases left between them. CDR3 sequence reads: CSARDKGSYGYTF. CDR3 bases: TGCAGTGCTAGAGATAAGGGCAGCTATGGCTACACCTTC.

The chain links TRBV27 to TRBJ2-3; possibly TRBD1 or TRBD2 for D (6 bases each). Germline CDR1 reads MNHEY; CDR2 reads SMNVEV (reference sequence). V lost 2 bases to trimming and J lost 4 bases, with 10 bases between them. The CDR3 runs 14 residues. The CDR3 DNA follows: TGTGCCAGCAGTTTAAACAGGGAGGCAGATACGCAGTATTTT. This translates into CASSLNREADTQYF.

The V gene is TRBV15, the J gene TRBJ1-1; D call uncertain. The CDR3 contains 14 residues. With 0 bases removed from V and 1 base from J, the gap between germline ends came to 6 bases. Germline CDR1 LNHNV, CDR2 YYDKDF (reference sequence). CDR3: CATSRDLANTEAFF. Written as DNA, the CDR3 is TGTGCCACCAGCAGAGATTTGGCGAACACTGAAGCTTTCTTT.

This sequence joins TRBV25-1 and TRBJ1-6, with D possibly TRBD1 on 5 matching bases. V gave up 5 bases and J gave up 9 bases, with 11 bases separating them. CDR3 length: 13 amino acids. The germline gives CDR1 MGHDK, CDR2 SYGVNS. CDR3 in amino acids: CASSRGGGSPLHF. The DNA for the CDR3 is TGTGCCAGCAGTCGTGGGGGTGGTTCACCCCTCCACTTT. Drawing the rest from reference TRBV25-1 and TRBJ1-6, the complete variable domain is EADIYQTPRYLVIGTGKKITLECSQTMGHDKMYWYQQDPGMELHLIHYSYGVNSTEKGDLSSESTVSRIRTEHFPLTLESARPSHTSQYLCASSRGGGSPLHFGNGTRLTVT.

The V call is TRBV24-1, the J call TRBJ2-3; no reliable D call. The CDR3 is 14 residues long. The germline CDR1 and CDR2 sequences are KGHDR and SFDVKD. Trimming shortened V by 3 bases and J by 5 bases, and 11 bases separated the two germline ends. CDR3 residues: CATSDPPEVDTQYF. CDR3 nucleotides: TGTGCCACCAGTGATCCCCCCGAGGTAGATACGCAGTATTTT.

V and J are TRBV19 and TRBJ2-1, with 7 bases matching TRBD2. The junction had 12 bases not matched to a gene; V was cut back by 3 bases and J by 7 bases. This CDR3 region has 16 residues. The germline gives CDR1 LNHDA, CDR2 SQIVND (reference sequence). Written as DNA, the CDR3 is TGTGCCAGTAGTATCCTCCGGCCGGGGGGTTGGAATGAGCAGTTCTTC. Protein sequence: CASSILRPGGWNEQFF. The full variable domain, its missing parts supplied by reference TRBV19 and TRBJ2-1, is DGGITQSPKYLFRKEGQNVTLSCEQNLNHDAMYWYRQDPGQGLRLIYYSQIVNDFQKGDIAEGYSVSREKKESFPLTVTSAQKNPTAFYLCASSILRPGGWNEQFFGPGTRLTVL.

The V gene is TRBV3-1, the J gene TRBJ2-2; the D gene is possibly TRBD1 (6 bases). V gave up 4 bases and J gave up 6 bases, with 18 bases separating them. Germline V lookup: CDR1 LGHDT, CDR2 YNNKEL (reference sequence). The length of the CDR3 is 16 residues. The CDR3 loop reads CASSLRQVLFAGELFF. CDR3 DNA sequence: TGTGCCAGCAGCCTTCGACAGGTCCTATTCGCCGGGGAGCTGTTTTTT.

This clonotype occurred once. CDR3 sequence reads: CASNLGQDTDTQYF. The CDR3 coding sequence is TGTGCCAGCAACCTCGGACAGGACACAGATACGCAGTATTTT. This rearrangement joins TRBV7-9 to TRBJ2-3, with 7 bases lining up with TRBD1. Germline V gives CDR1 SEHNR, CDR2 FQNEAQ (reference sequence). Germline trimming cut 7 bases from V and 2 bases from J; bases unmatched to any gene: 6. The CDR3 sequence is 14 residues long.

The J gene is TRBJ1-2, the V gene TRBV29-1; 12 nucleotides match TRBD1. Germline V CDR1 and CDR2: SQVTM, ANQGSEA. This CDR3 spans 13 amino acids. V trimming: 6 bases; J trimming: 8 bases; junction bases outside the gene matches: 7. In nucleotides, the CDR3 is TGCAGCGTCGAGGGACAGGGGGCTTGGGGCTACACCTTC. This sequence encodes CSVEGQGAWGYTF. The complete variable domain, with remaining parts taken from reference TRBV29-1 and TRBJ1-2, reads SAVISQKPSRDICQRGTSLTIQCQVDSQVTMMFWYRQQPGQSLTLIATANQGSEATYESGFVIDKFPISRPNLTFSTLTVSNMSPEDSSIYLCSVEGQGAWGYTFGSGTRLTVV.

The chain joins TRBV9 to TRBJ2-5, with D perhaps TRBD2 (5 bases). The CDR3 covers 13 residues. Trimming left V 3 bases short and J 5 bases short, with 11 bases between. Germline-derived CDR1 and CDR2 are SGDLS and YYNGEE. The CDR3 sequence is CASSAGIWETQYF. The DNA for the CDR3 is TGTGCCAGCAGCGCCGGGATTTGGGAGACCCAGTACTTC.

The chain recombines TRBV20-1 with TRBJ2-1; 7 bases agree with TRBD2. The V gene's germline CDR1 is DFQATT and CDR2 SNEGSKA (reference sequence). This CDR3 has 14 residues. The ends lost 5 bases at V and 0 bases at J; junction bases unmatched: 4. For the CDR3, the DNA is TGCAGTGCTGGCGCTAGCGGCTCCTACAATGAGCAGTTCTTC. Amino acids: CSAGASGSYNEQFF.

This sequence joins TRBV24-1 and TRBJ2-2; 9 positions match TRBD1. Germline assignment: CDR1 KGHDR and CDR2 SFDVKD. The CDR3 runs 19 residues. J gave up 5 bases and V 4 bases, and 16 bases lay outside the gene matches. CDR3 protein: CATSDSPRRGTGRTGELFF. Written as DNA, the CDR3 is TGTGCCACCAGTGACTCCCCCCGTCGCGGGACAGGGAGAACCGGGGAGCTGTTTTTT.

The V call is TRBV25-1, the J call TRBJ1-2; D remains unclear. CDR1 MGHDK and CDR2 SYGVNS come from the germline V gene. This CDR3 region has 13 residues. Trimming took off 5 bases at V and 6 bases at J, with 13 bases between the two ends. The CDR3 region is CASSMAVGDGYTF. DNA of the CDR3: TGTGCCAGCAGTATGGCCGTTGGGGATGGCTACACCTTC.